The rows below give T cell receptor beta chains drawn from one sample of a study of T-cell memory formation after mild COVID-19. From the 5' RACE reads, TCRdb called clonotypes with MiXCR, one entry per CDR3 protein. The data contain under 250,000 distinct CDR3 sequences, roughly 10% of them seen just once; the ten biggest clones take up roughly 3%. Sequencing was carried out using PBMCs or a T cell subset sorted from them (not recorded which). These receptor sequences come from a man younger than 35 who had mild COVID-19 (a few samples of this study predate the infection). Cell type and time point are not known. CDR3s include the opening cysteine and the closing phenylalanine or tryptophan. A D gene is named only where the DNA matches it firmly. Not all rows give a size; the values are once, few, many and, for expanded clones, a class.

size	D	J	V	CDR3	DNA
NA	NA	TRBJ2-6	TRBV2	CASADWSSGANVLTF	TGTGCCAGCGCCGACTGGAGCTCTGGGGCCAACGTCCTGACTTTC
few	TRBD2	TRBJ2-7	TRBV7-2	CASSRPLAGVGEQYF	TGTGCCAGCAGCCGACCGCTAGCGGGGGTGGGAGAGCAGTACTTC
few	NA	TRBJ1-1	TRBV11-2	CASSRSLVANTEAFF	TGTGCCAGCAGCCGATCCTTGGTGGCGAACACTGAAGCTTTCTTT
few	NA	TRBJ1-2	TRBV20-1	CSATASAGYGYTF	TGCAGTGCTACGGCATCAGCCGGCTATGGCTACACCTTC
few	NA	TRBJ2-7	TRBV5-1	CASSLTEYEQYF	TGCGCCAGCAGCTTGACGGAGTACGAGCAGTACTTC
NA	NA	TRBJ2-2	TRBV9	CASSVDPAVNTGELFF	TGTGCCAGCAGCGTAGATCCAGCGGTGAACACCGGGGAGCTGTTTTTT
NA	TRBD2	TRBJ2-5	TRBV20-1	CSAAGTSGDQYF	TGCAGTGCTGCCGGGACTAGCGGGGACCAGTACTTC
NA	NA	TRBJ2-7	TRBV6-2/TRBV6-3	CASSYGGFTYEQYF	TGTGCCAGCAGTTACGGGGGGTTCACCTACGAGCAGTACTTC
NA	NA	TRBJ2-1	TRBV6-2/TRBV6-3	CASSYFGQSYNEQFF	TGTGCCAGCAGTTACTTCGGACAGTCCTACAATGAGCAGTTCTTC
few	NA	TRBJ2-2	TRBV12-3/TRBV12-4	CASSFRNTGELFF	TGTGCCAGCAGTTTCCGGAACACCGGGGAGCTGTTTTTT
NA	NA	TRBJ1-1	TRBV30	CAWSTPNTEAFF	TGTGCCTGGAGCACCCCGAACACTGAAGCTTTCTTT
few	NA	TRBJ2-5	TRBV7-2	CASTRAWGETQYF	TGTGCCAGCACCAGAGCTTGGGGAGAGACCCAGTACTTC
many	TRBD1	TRBJ2-3	TRBV6-4	CASSDSQGSTDTQYF	TGTGCCAGCAGTGACTCACAGGGGTCAACAGATACGCAGTATTTT
NA	NA	TRBJ2-7	TRBV12-3/TRBV12-4	CASSLVTDTGQYF	TGTGCCAGCAGTTTAGTGACAGACACGGGGCAGTACTTC
NA	NA	TRBJ1-3	TRBV18	CASSPRTAAGYTIYF	TGTGCCAGCTCACCACGGACGGCGGCAGGTTACACCATATATTTT
many	NA	TRBJ2-3	TRBV3-1	CASSQVLGVTQYF	TGTGCCAGCAGCCAAGTACTTGGCGTGACGCAGTATTTT
few	TRBD1	TRBJ2-2	TRBV4-2	CASSAQPGQGRRGELFF	TGTGCCAGCAGCGCTCAACCGGGACAGGGAAGGCGCGGGGAGCTGTTTTTT
NA	NA	TRBJ1-6	TRBV14	CASSPRTRGNSPLHF	TGTGCCAGCAGCCCCCGGACAAGGGGAAATTCACCCCTCCACTTT
NA	NA	TRBJ2-5	TRBV7-8	CASTQGQGPQETQYF	TGTGCCAGCACCCAGGGGCAGGGCCCACAAGAGACCCAGTACTTC
few	TRBD2	TRBJ2-1	TRBV19	CASSMTSGVVNEQFF	TGTGCCAGTAGTATGACTAGCGGGGTAGTTAATGAGCAGTTCTTC
NA	NA	TRBJ2-5	TRBV7-2	CASRNQGAETQYF	TGTGCCAGCAGGAACCAGGGTGCGGAGACCCAGTACTTC
few	NA	TRBJ2-2	TRBV20-1	CSVIQGNTGELFF	TGCAGTGTTATACAGGGAAACACCGGGGAGCTGTTTTTT
few	NA	TRBJ2-3	TRBV7-9	CASRPYRFDTSTDTQYF	TGTGCCAGCAGGCCGTACAGGTTTGACACTAGCACAGATACGCAGTATTTT
NA	TRBD2	TRBJ2-3	TRBV20-1	CSARAVAGDTDTQYF	TGCAGTGCTAGAGCTGTAGCGGGGGACACAGATACGCAGTATTTT
many	TRBD2	TRBJ2-5	TRBV7-8	CASSLARLAGVETQYF	TGTGCCAGCAGCTTAGCGCGGCTAGCGGGGGTTGAGACCCAGTACTTC
many	NA	TRBJ2-7	TRBV7-6	CASSGGGSYEQYF	TGTGCCAGCAGCGGTGGGGGCTCCTACGAGCAGTACTTC
few	TRBD1	TRBJ2-2	TRBV7-3	CASSRGTGLTGELFF	TGTGCCAGCAGCCGCGGGACAGGGCTCACCGGGGAGCTGTTTTTT
few	NA	TRBJ1-2	TRBV7-9	CASSQRTVSYGYTF	TGTGCCAGCAGCCAGCGGACTGTAAGCTATGGCTACACCTTC
few	NA	TRBJ1-4	TRBV12-3/TRBV12-4	CASSLNGVSGEKLFF	TGTGCCAGCAGTTTAAACGGAGTCTCAGGTGAAAAACTGTTTTTT
few	NA	TRBJ1-2	TRBV20-1	CSAPRTGYGYTF	TGCAGTGCCCCTAGGACGGGTTATGGCTACACCTTC
few	TRBD2	TRBJ2-7	TRBV7-9	CASTSGRASSYEQYF	TGTGCCAGCACCTCGGGGAGGGCTAGCTCCTACGAGCAGTACTTC
many	NA	TRBJ2-5	TRBV5-5	CASSLAGNEGETQYF	TGTGCCAGCAGCTTGGCCGGGAACGAGGGGGAGACCCAGTACTTC
NA	NA	TRBJ2-2	TRBV18	CASSSRGSTGELFF	TGTGCCAGCTCATCCCGTGGGAGCACCGGGGAGCTGTTTTTT
NA	NA	TRBJ2-7	TRBV7-2	CASSFLGYYEQYF	TGTGCCAGCAGCTTTTTGGGGTACTACGAGCAGTACTTC
few	TRBD2	TRBJ2-5	TRBV20-1	CSARDRTSGAETQYF	TGCAGTGCTAGAGATCGGACTAGCGGGGCAGAGACCCAGTACTTC
NA	TRBD2	TRBJ2-3	TRBV9	CASSETSGGSTDTQYF	TGTGCCAGCAGCGAGACCTCGGGGGGAAGCACAGATACGCAGTATTTT
few	NA	TRBJ2-6	TRBV6-5	CASTRWGSEGANVLTF	TGTGCCAGCACCCGGTGGGGTTCGGAAGGGGCCAACGTCCTGACTTTC